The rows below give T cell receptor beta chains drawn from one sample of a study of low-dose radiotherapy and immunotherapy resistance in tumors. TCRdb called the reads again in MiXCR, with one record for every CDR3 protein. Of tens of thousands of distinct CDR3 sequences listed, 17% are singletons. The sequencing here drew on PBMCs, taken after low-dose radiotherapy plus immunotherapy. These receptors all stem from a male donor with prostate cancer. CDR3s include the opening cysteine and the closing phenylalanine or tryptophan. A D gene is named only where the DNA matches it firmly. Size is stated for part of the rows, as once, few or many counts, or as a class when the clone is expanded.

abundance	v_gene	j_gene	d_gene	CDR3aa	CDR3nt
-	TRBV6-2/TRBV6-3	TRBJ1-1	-	CASSYRIVEGVTEAFF	TGTGCCAGCAGTTACCGTATCGTGGAGGGTGTCACTGAAGCTTTCTTT
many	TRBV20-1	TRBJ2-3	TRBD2	CSARDPRLAGKTDTQYF	TGCAGTGCTAGAGATCCCCGACTAGCGGGAAAGACAGATACGCAGTATTTT
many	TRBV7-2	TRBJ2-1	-	CAWGTGNNEQFF	TGTGCTTGGGGCACAGGGAACAATGAGCAGTTCTTC
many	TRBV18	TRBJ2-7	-	CASSPTSQLSYEQYF	TGTGCCAGCTCACCAACGTCCCAGTTGTCCTACGAGCAGTACTTC
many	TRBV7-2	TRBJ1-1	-	CASSSGGAVNTEAFF	TGTGCCAGCAGCTCGGGGGGGGCAGTTAACACTGAAGCTTTCTTT
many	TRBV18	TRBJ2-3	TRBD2	CASSPPRLADTDTQYF	TGTGCCAGCTCACCACCCCGCCTAGCGGACACAGATACGCAGTATTTT
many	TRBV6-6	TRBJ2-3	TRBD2	CASTTYLAGGADTQYF	TGTGCCAGCACCACATATCTAGCGGGAGGCGCAGATACGCAGTATTTT
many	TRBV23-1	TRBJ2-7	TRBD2	CASSPDQGLAPEQYF	TGCGCCAGCAGTCCCGACCAGGGACTAGCGCCCGAGCAGTACTTC
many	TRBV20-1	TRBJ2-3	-	CSGRKTRALADTQYF	TGCAGTGGCAGAAAGACTCGCGCTCTCGCAGATACGCAGTATTTT
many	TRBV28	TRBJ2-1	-	CASSFQQGYNEQFF	TGTGCCAGCAGTTTCCAACAGGGATACAATGAGCAGTTCTTC
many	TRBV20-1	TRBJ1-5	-	CSAQDSGKTYSNQPQHF	TGCAGTGCACAGGACTCCGGCAAAACATATAGCAATCAGCCCCAGCATTTT
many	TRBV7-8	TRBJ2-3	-	CASSLGVPHSTDTQYF	TGTGCCAGCAGCTTAGGGGTCCCTCATAGCACAGATACGCAGTATTTT
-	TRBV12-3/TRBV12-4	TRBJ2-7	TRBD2	CASSPGLGKEYEQYF	TGTGCCAGCAGTCCGGGACTAGGGAAAGAATACGAGCAGTACTTC
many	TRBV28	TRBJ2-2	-	CASSFGAGELFF	TGTGCCAGCAGTTTTGGAGCCGGGGAGCTGTTTTTT
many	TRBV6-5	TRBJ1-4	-	CASSRNPTNEKLFF	TGTGCCAGCAGTAGAAATCCAACTAATGAAAAACTGTTTTTT
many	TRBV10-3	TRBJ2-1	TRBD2	CAIGSGLAGSNEQFF	TGTGCCATCGGCTCGGGACTAGCGGGTTCCAATGAGCAGTTCTTC
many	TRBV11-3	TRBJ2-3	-	CASSLGDTQYF	TGTGCCAGCAGCTTAGGTGATACGCAGTATTTT
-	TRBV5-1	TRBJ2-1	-	CASSDGGEQFF	TGCGCCAGCAGCGACGGGGGTGAGCAGTTCTTC
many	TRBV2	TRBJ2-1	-	CASSEEMGIGEQFF	TGTGCCAGCAGTGAAGAGATGGGAATAGGAGAGCAGTTCTTC
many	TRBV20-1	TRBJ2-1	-	CSARDPLNNEQFF	TGCAGTGCTAGAGATCCGCTCAACAATGAGCAGTTCTTC
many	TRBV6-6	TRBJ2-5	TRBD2	CASGLRDYIQETQYF	TGTGCCAGCGGACTCCGGGACTACATCCAAGAGACCCAGTACTTC
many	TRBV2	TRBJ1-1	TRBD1	CASRPGQSNTEAFF	TGTGCCAGCAGGCCGGGACAGTCGAACACTGAAGCTTTCTTT
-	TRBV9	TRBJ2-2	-	CASSPRGLAAYTGELFFF	-
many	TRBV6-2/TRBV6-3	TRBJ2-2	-	CASTPFTGELFF	TGTGCCAGCACCCCTTTCACCGGGGAGCTGTTTTTT